Sequencing of this T cell receptor beta chain was carried out in a study of fetal regulatory T cell absence and autoimmunity (dated by TCRdb to between 2016 and 2019). For context, the study as a whole: The IPEX patients showed exocrine pancreas autoimmunity in the absence of clinical diabetes. What the authors observed across the whole study: The oligoclonal enrichment was taken as support for antigen-driven autoimmunity in the pancreas before birth in IPEX syndrome. TRB gene family usage was found to be broadly similar between cord blood and pancreas and to resemble published neonatal and adult repertoires. Compared with cord blood, the pancreas TCR compartment showed significant oligoclonal enrichment, and some top clones were enriched more than 85-fold.

The DNeasy Blood and Tissue Kit was used to extract roughly 1.9-3.4 ug of genomic DNA from umbilical cord blood or frozen pancreas. Amplification and barcoding of TCRbeta CDR3 regions were carried out by two-step multiplex PCR on the immunoSEQ human TCRbeta survey platform. Libraries were sequenced on Illumina instruments, with IgH sequenced in parallel from the same samples. The paper's processing steps were these. Raw reads were filtered against IMGT V, D, J definitions and were binned using a nearest-neighbor algorithm so that PCR and sequencing errors were removed. Clones were defined as identical nucleotide sequences, and differential abundance between tissues was assessed by per-clone Fisher exact tests with a pFDR threshold of p<0.01. Clones with frequencies too low for statistical inference were excluded by a minimum inclusion filter of 10 in either sample. The immunoSEQ Analyzer was used for pairwise clonal comparisons, and IMGT tools were used to assess gene family usage. TCRdb obtained this table from immuneACCESS and retained in-frame rearrangements with V and J assigned. These tables miss some clones; where compared with another copy, unresolved V genes account for less than half of the shortfall, and the remainder is unexplained. V and J calls and clone size follow that table, whereas D and trimming were derived from the DNA. Counted in this sample were 46,000 or so clones; roughly four fifths of them appeared once. The ten biggest clones cover approximately 0.45% of the sample.

To note about this clone: Its antigen specificity is not known. No base qualities exist here, and no much larger clone lies one base off it.

The germline V gene encodes CDR1 SGHVS and CDR2 FNYEAQ. V is reduced by 2 bases and J by 1 base, leaving a spacing of 8 bases between them. There are 14 amino acids in the CDR3, from cysteine to phenylalanine inclusive. Left in the record is the CDR3 DNA by itself, 42 bases read in frame from the first base. Material: cord blood. The origin of this receptor is a newborn boy with IPEX syndrome. Rearrangement joined TRBV7-6 to TRBJ1-1; D gene: possibly TRBD1, on 6 matching bases. The DNA reads as follows: TGTGCCAGCAGCTTACCGACAGGGAACACTGAAGCTTTCTTT. Its protein reads: CASSLPTGNTEAFF.